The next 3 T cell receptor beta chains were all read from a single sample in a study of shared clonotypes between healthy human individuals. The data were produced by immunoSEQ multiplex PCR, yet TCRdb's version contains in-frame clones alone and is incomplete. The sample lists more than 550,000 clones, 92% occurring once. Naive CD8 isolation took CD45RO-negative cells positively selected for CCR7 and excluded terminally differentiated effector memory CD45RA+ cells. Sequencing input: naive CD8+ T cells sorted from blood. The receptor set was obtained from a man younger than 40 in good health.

This CDR3 reads CASSQLPEGMSNQPQHF. In nucleotides, the CDR3 is TGTGCCAGCAGCCAGCTCCCGGAGGGTATGAGCAATCAGCCCCAGCATTTT. This chain joins TRBV7-2 and TRBJ1-5, with D uncertain. V was cut by 5 bases and J by 1 base, with 18 bases left in between. The CDR3 length is 17 residues. CDR1 and CDR2 (germline): SGHTA, FQGNSA.

The CDR3 DNA follows: TGTGCCAGCAGCCCGACAGGGAATCTAAGGAGCAATCAGCCCCAGCATTTT. Amino acids: CASSPTGNLRSNQPQHF. The chain employs TRBV5-8 and TRBJ1-5; 7 nucleotides agree with TRBD1. The V segment lost 4 bases and the J segment 1 base; nucleotides outside the gene matches: 11. CDR1 SGHTS and CDR2 YDEGEE come from the germline V gene. The CDR3 loop spans 17 amino acids.

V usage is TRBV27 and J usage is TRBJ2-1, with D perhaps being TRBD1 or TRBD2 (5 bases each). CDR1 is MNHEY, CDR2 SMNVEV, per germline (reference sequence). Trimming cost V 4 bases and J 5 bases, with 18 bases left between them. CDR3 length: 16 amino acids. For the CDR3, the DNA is TGTGCCAGCAGTTCCCGTTGGGGGATAACTGACAATGAGCAGTTCTTC. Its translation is CASSSRWGITDNEQFF.